This T cell receptor beta chain was identified during a study of shared T cell receptors in the human thymus. Trimming stripped 8 bases from V and 5 bases from J, with 16 bases between. CDR3 length: 14 amino acids. In germline, CDR1 is SEHNR, CDR2 FQNEAQ (reference sequence). Profiled with immunoSEQ multiplex PCR; TCRdb holds only in-frame clones, not every one. Of hundreds of thousands of clones in the sample, roughly 90% were seen once. These data were also filed under a second study, of human thymus T cells.

Material for sequencing was thymocytes. The sequence came from a boy in the first two years of life with a congenital heart defect. V and J are TRBV7-9 and TRBJ2-1; weak D call: TRBD2 (6 bases). The CDR3 spells CASQCGSGHNEQFF. The CDR3 DNA sequence: TGTGCCAGCCAATGCGGCAGCGGGCACAATGAGCAGTTCTTC. Filled out from reference TRBV7-9 and TRBJ2-1, the complete variable domain reads DTGVSQNPRHKITKRGQNVTFRCDPISEHNRLYWYRQTLGQGPEFLTYFQNEAQLEKSRLLSDRFSAERPKGSFSTLEIQRTEQGDSAMYLCASQCGSGHNEQFFGPGTRLTVL.